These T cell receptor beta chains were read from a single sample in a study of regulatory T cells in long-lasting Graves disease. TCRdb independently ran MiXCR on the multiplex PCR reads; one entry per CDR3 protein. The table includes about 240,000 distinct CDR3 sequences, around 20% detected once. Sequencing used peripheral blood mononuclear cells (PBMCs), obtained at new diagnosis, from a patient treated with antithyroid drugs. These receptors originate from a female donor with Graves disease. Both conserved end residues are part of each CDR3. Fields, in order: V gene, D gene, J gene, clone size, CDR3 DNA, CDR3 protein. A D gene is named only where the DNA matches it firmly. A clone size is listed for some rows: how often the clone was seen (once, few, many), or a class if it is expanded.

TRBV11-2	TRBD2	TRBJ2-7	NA	TGTGCCAGCAGCTTAGATGGTGGCCCGGGACTAGCAGAGTACTACGAGCAGTACTTC	CASSLDGGPGLAEYYEQYF
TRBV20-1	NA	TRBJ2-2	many	TGCAGTGCTAGGATGGACACCGGGGAGCTGTTTTTT	CSARMDTGELFF
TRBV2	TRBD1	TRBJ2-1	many	TGTGCCAGCAGCAGACAGGGGGCGAGGAATGAGCAGTTCTTC	CASSRQGARNEQFF
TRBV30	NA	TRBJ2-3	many	TGTGCCTGGAGTCCTCGGGGACGCACAGATACGCAGTATTTT	CAWSPRGRTDTQYF
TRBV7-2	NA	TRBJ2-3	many	TGTGCCAGCAGCTTAGGTCGGGGACTTGATACGCAGTATTTT	CASSLGRGLDTQYF
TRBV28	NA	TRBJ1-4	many	TGTGCCAGCAGCCCGAGGGGCAGAGGGCGTGAAAAACTGTTTTTT	CASSPRGRGREKLFF
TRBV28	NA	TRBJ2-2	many	TGTGCCAACAAACGACCCGGGGAGCTGTTTTTT	CANKRPGELFF
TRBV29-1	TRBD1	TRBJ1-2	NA	TGCAGCGTCCTGAAGGGGACAGGTCCGAACTATGGCTACACCTTC	CSVLKGTGPNYGYTF
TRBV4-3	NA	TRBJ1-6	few	TGCGCCAGCAGCCAAGATTGGGGCAGGGGCTCTTCACCCCTCCACTTT	CASSQDWGRGSSPLHF
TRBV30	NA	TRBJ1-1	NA	TGCTACGAGACCGAGGCTGAAGCTTTCTTT	CYETEAEAFF
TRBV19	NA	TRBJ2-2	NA	TGTGCCAGTAGTATGCGAGGGGGGATCGGGGAGCTGTTTTTT	CASSMRGGIGELFF
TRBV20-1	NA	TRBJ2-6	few	TGCAGTGCTAGAGCCTCTCTAGCCTCTGGGGCCAACGTCCTGACTTTC	CSARASLASGANVLTF
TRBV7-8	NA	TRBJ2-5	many	TGTGCCAGCAGCTTAGAGGGGGGACAGATCCAAGAGACCCAGTACTTC	CASSLEGGQIQETQYF
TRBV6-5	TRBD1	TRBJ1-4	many	TGTGCCAGCAGTTCCGGGACAGTGACCCTACGACCTGAAAAACTGTTTTTT	CASSSGTVTLRPEKLFF
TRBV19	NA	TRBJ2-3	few	TGTGCCAGTAGTATTTGGGGGGAGACCACAGATACGCAGTATTTT	CASSIWGETTDTQYF
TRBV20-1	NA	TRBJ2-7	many	TGCAGTGCCCTCGGAGCAGGCGAAGTGCGGGGCGGCGGGGAGCAGTACTTC	CSALGAGEVRGGGEQYF
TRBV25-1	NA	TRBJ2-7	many	TGTGCCAGCAGTGAATCGGGTGTCAGGAGTAACGAGCAGTACTTC	CASSESGVRSNEQYF
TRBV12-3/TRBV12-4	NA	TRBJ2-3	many	TGTGCCAGCAGCCAAAGCTATGAGGGGCGGGATACGCAGTATTTT	CASSQSYEGRDTQYF
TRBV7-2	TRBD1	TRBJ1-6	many	TGTGCCAGCAGCAGACCCGGGACAGGATCACCCCTCCACTTT	CASSRPGTGSPLHF
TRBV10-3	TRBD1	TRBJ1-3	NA	TGTGCCGCGGAGACAGGGGGCTCAGACACCATATATTTT	CAAETGGSDTIYF
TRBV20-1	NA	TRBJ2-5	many	TGCAGTGCTAGAGTAGCTGAGACCCAGTACTTC	CSARVAETQYF
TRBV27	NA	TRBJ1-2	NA	TGTGCCAGCAGACCCGTTGGCAGGGTGGAGTATGGCTACACCTTC	CASRPVGRVEYGYTF
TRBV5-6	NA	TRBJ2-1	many	TGTGCCAGCAGCTTGTACGGAGCCCTTAACAATGAGCAGTTCTTC	CASSLYGALNNEQFF
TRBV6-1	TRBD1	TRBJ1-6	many	TGTGCCAGCAGCAGACAGGGTGGAAAATCACCCCTCCACTTT	CASSRQGGKSPLHF
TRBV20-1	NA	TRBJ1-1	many	TGCAGTGCTAGGGGCCAACCGAACACTGAAGCTTTCTTT	CSARGQPNTEAFF
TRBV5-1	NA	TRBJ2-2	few	TGCGCCAGCAGCCCTCCACAGGGAAGACGTACCGGGGAGCTGTTTTTT	CASSPPQGRRTGELFF
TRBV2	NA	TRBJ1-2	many	TGTGCCACTACCACAGGAACAGGGATCGCTTTCGGGGCCTTC	CATTTGTGIAFGAF